This T cell receptor (beta chain) was identified in a study of blood T cell repertoires in COVID-19. Overall study: Acute and convalescent COVID-19 specimens originated in the United States, Italy and Spain. Sample material is recorded as cDNA or gDNA derived from T cells, B-cell-depleted T cells, or PBMCs.

In the original analysis: Estimates of nucleated cell counts were drawn from the amplification of reference gene primers. The table came from immunoSEQ multiplex PCR; TCRdb's copy has only in-frame clones and leaves some out. Clonal size and the V and J genes are those of that table, whereas D and trimming came from the DNA. The sample consists of around 100,000 clones, roughly 72% of them appearing once. The J segment lost 6 bases and the V segment lost 5 bases, leaving 6 bases of the junction unmatched. Per the germline V gene, CDR1 is SGHTA and CDR2 is FQGNSA. The CDR3 has 15 residues. The sample consisted of peripheral blood. The receptor was isolated from a man older than 75 with acute or convalescent COVID-19. The chain has TRBV7-2 and TRBJ2-4; 11 bases line up with TRBD1. CDR3 loop: CASSLTGTGGNIQYF. The CDR3, as DNA: TGTGCCAGCAGCCTTACCGGGACAGGGGGAAACATTCAGTACTTC.